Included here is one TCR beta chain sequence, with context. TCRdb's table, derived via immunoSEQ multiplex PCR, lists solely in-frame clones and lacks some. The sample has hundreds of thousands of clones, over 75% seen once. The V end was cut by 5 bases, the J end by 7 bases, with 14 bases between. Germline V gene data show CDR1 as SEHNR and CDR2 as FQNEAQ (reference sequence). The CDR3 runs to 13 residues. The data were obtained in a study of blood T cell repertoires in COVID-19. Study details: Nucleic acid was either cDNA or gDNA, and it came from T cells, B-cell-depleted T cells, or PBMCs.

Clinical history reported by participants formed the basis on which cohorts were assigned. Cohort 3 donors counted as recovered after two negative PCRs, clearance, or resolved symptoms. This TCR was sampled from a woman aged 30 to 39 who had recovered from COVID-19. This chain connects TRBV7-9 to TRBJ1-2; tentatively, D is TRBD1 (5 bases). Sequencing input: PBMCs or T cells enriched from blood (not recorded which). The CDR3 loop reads CASSPGGGIGYTF. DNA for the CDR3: TGTGCCAGCAGCCCCGGGGGAGGGATTGGCTACACCTTC.